The 10 T cell receptor beta chains reported below all come from one sample, sequenced in a study of blood T cell repertoires in COVID-19. Only in-frame clones appear in the TCRdb table, and some are missing; sequencing was by immunoSEQ multiplex PCR. The sample shows some 300,000 clones, about 88% of them seen only once. Material: peripheral blood. The receptors stem from a man between 70 and 80 years old with acute or convalescent COVID-19.

The chain uses TRBV6-2 or TRBV6-3 and TRBJ2-7; 8 nucleotides agree with TRBD2. The V gene end was trimmed by 6 bases and the J gene end by 5 bases; junction bases not matched to a gene: 12. In germline, CDR1 is MNHEY, CDR2 SVGEGT. This CDR3 has 15 residues. This CDR3 is CASSPERTSSNEQYF. The CDR3 DNA reads as TGTGCCAGCAGCCCTGAAAGGACTAGCTCAAACGAGCAGTACTTC.

The chain couples TRBV2 to TRBJ2-3; D is possibly TRBD2 (5 bases). Trimming left V 7 bases short and J 0 bases short, with 8 bases between. Per germline, CDR1 SNHLY and CDR2 FYNNEI. The CDR3 sequence is 13 residues long. For the CDR3, the DNA is TGTGCCAGCATTGGCGGGAGCACAGATACGCAGTATTTT. This encodes CASIGGSTDTQYF.

The chain employs TRBV3-1 (or the pseudogene TRBV3-2) and TRBJ1-5; TRBD1 matches at 7 bases. Germline values: CDR1 LGHDT, CDR2 YNNKEL (reference sequence). The CDR3 is 19 residues long. The J segment lost 0 bases and the V segment lost 1 base, leaving 12 bases of the junction unmatched. The CDR3 is CASSQGDRDFVVSNQPQHF. Written as DNA, the CDR3 is TGTGCCAGCAGCCAAGGAGACAGGGATTTCGTCGTTAGCAATCAGCCCCAGCATTTT.

V gene TRBV5-4 combines with J gene TRBJ2-7; possibly TRBD1 for D (6 bases). The CDR3 loop spans 14 amino acids. The V gene's germline CDR1 is SGHNT and CDR2 YYREEE (reference sequence). V was clipped by 4 bases and J by 0 bases, with 11 bases between them. CDR3 sequence reads: CASSKQGNSYEQYF. The CDR3 nucleotides read TGTGCCAGCAGCAAACAGGGAAACTCCTACGAGCAGTACTTC.

The chain recombines TRBV5-1 with TRBJ2-7; TRBD1 agrees at 8 bases. CDR3 length: 14 amino acids. The V segment lost 0 bases and the J segment 6 bases; nucleotides outside the gene matches: 5. Germline assignment: CDR1 SGHRS and CDR2 YFSETQ. CDR3 nucleotide sequence: TGCGCCAGCAGCTTGGTGGACAGGGCGGGCGAGCAGTACTTC. This codes for CASSLVDRAGEQYF.

The sample holds one count of this clone. The CDR3 loop is CASSTPTGGISYEQYF. The CDR3, as DNA: TGCGCCAGCAGCACCCCGACAGGGGGCATTTCCTACGAGCAGTACTTC. The chain joins TRBV5-1 to TRBJ2-7; 10 bases align to TRBD1. The CDR3 covers 16 residues. Germline V CDR1 and CDR2: SGHRS, YFSETQ. Trimming cost V 4 bases and J 1 base; bases outside gene matches: 8.

The chain has TRBV6-6 and TRBJ2-1; 12 positions agree with TRBD1. This CDR3 has 16 residues. Trimming removed 6 bases from V and 8 bases from J; junction bases left unmatched: 11. CDR1 and CDR2 from the germline V gene are MNHNY and SVGAGI (reference sequence). The CDR3 loop is CASRQQTGQGAYEQFF. CDR3 coding DNA: TGTGCCAGCAGACAACAGACGGGACAGGGGGCATATGAGCAGTTCTTC.

The chain carries TRBV7-2 and TRBJ2-7; 9 nucleotides agree with TRBD2. Trimming removed 1 base from V and 5 bases from J; junction bases left unmatched: 15. The CDR3 totals 18 residues. The germline V gene has CDR1 SGHTA and CDR2 FQGNSA. CDR3 sequence (DNA): TGTGCCAGCAGCTTAGTAGGGTTAGCGGGAGTTTTTGAAAACGAGCAGTACTTC. Its protein product is CASSLVGLAGVFENEQYF.

The rearrangement joins TRBV6-5 to TRBJ2-5; 7 bases are shared with TRBD1. This CDR3 is 16 amino acids long. The germline gives CDR1 MNHEY, CDR2 SVGAGI. Germline trimming cut 4 bases from V and 2 bases from J; bases unmatched to any gene: 10. The CDR3 DNA follows: TGTGCCAGCAGTTTGAGGGGGCTCGCCCATCAAGAGACCCAGTACTTC. Amino acids: CASSLRGLAHQETQYF.

This sequence joins TRBV7-2 and TRBJ2-3; 9 nucleotides match TRBD2. Trimming cost V 2 bases and J 7 bases; bases outside gene matches: 7. This CDR3 is built from 15 residues. The germline V gene encodes CDR1 SGHTA and CDR2 FQGNSA. CDR3 residues: CASSLTAGGAYTQYF. Written as DNA, the CDR3 is TGTGCCAGCAGCTTAACGGCGGGGGGGGCGTATACGCAGTATTTT.